The rows below give T cell receptor beta chains drawn from one sample of a study of T-cell reconstitution after alpha-beta-depleted transplantation in children. TCRdb re-derived calls from the PCR reads in MiXCR, one entry per CDR3 protein. Of around 580,000 distinct CDR3 sequences in the sample, roughly 23% were seen once. The sequencing here drew on PBMCs, mostly from graft donor cells, taken 360 days after TCRalphabeta/CD19-depleted stem cell transplant. All receptors derive from a boy younger than two who had a stem cell transplant for acute myeloid leukemia, so the T cells may come from the graft donor. CDR3s include the opening cysteine and the closing phenylalanine or tryptophan. Fields, in order: V gene, D gene, J gene, clone size, CDR3 protein, CDR3 DNA. The D gene is left open where the match is weak. Rows may omit the clone size; those that give it use once, few, many or a size class.

>TRBV20-1|.|TRBJ1-5|many
CSASARGSQPQHF
TGCAGTGCTAGTGCCAGGGGAAGTCAGCCCCAGCATTTT
>TRBV29-1|TRBD2|TRBJ2-4|few
CSVYLRGGKNIQYF
TGCAGCGTTTACCTACGGGGGGGCAAAAACATTCAGTACTTC
>TRBV6-5|.|TRBJ2-3|.
CASSYSWPDVSSTDTQYF
TGTGCCAGCAGTTACTCGTGGCCAGACGTTTCTAGCACAGATACGCAGTATTTT
>TRBV20-1|.|TRBJ2-7|.
CSARDVIRGARTWEQYF
TGCAGTGCTAGAGATGTCATCAGGGGCGCCCGGACTTGGGAGCAGTACTTC
>TRBV20-1|.|TRBJ2-5|.
CSARVLGRGRETQYF
TGCAGTGCTAGAGTTCTTGGCCGCGGGCGAGAGACCCAGTACTTC
>TRBV7-9|TRBD1|TRBJ2-7|few
CASSLTGDHEQYF
TGTGCCAGCAGCCTCACAGGGGACCACGAGCAGTACTTC
>TRBV20-1|.|TRBJ2-3|many
CSATTGGASTDTQYF
TGCAGTGCTACGACCGGGGGAGCTAGCACAGATACGCAGTATTTT
>TRBV7-2|.|TRBJ2-7|few
CASSLGGPLYEQYF
TGTGCCAGCAGCTTGGGGGGGCCTCTCTACGAGCAGTACTTC
>TRBV12-3/TRBV12-4|.|TRBJ1-1|few
CASSLAGETFF
TGTGCCAGCAGTTTAGCAGGGGAAACTTTCTTT
>TRBV27|.|TRBJ2-7|.
CASSLGERAGLYEQYF
TGTGCCAGCAGTTTAGGAGAGAGGGCAGGGCTCTACGAGCAGTACTTC
>TRBV20-1|.|TRBJ1-5|few
CSATSQEHQPQHF
TGCAGTGCTACTTCCCAAGAACATCAGCCCCAGCATTTT
>TRBV29-1|TRBD1|TRBJ2-7|few
CSVAVDRGPDEQYF
TGCAGCGTTGCGGTCGACAGGGGGCCCGACGAGCAGTACTTC
>TRBV5-1|.|TRBJ2-4|few
CASSLLDSKNIQYF
TGCGCCAGCAGCCTATTGGACAGCAAAAACATTCAGTACTTC
>TRBV20-1|.|TRBJ1-1|.
CSARRQMNTEAFF
TGCAGTGCTAGAAGGCAGATGAACACTGAAGCTTTCTTT
>TRBV7-2|.|TRBJ1-2|many
CASSLQPNYGYTF
TGTGCCAGCAGCTTACAGCCTAACTATGGCTACACCTTC
>TRBV5-4|TRBD1|TRBJ2-4|few
CASSRDSRNIQYF
TGTGCCAGCAGCCGGGACAGCAGAAACATTCAGTACTTC
>TRBV19|.|TRBJ2-1|once
CASSLTATYSYNEQFF
TGTGCCAGTAGTCTCACAGCGACATACTCCTACAATGAGCAGTTCTTC
>TRBV7-9|.|TRBJ2-5|many
CASSRWTATYTKETQYF
TGTGCCAGCAGCCGCTGGACAGCAACGTACACAAAAGAGACCCAGTACTTC
>TRBV13|.|TRBJ2-6|many
CASRGDRDSGANVLTF
TGTGCCAGCAGGGGGGATAGGGACTCTGGGGCCAACGTCCTGACTTTC
>TRBV7-2|TRBD2|TRBJ2-2|.
CASAGGTNTGELFF
TGTGCCAGCGCGGGGGGCACGAACACCGGGGAGCTGTTTTTT
>TRBV29-1|.|TRBJ1-2|few
CSVGRQGIGGYTF
TGCAGCGTTGGACGTCAGGGGATAGGAGGCTACACCTTC
>TRBV20-1|TRBD1|TRBJ2-2|many
CSARRGRVGELFF
TGCAGTGCTAGAAGGGGGCGGGTCGGGGAGCTGTTTTTT
>TRBV10-2|.|TRBJ2-4|.
CASSEPIAKNIQYF
TGCGCCAGCAGTGAGCCGATAGCCAAAAACATTCAGTACTTC
>TRBV5-5|.|TRBJ2-1|few
CASSSFLGLSYNEQFF
TGTGCCAGCAGCTCGTTTCTGGGACTTAGCTACAATGAGCAGTTCTTC
>TRBV18|.|TRBJ1-6|many
CASSPTENSPLHF
TGTGCCAGCTCACCTACCGAGAATTCACCCCTCCACTTT
>TRBV29-1|.|TRBJ1-6|many
CSVAAGRNSPLHF
TGCAGCGTTGCGGCAGGGAGAAATTCACCCCTCCACTTT
>TRBV7-9|TRBD1|TRBJ2-7|many
CASSSNRGGGYEQYF
TGTGCCAGCAGCTCCAACAGGGGTGGTGGCTACGAGCAGTACTTC
>TRBV27|.|TRBJ2-6|.
CASSSGFSGANVLTF
TGTGCCAGCAGTTCAGGGTTCTCTGGGGCCAACGTCCTGACTTTC
>TRBV11-3|.|TRBJ2-7|.
CASSPRDGHYEQYF
TGTGCCAGCAGCCCCCGGGACGGCCACTACGAGCAGTACTTC
>TRBV20-1|.|TRBJ2-7|.
CSARDWGYLSSYEQYF
TGCAGTGCTAGAGATTGGGGTTATCTTAGCTCCTACGAGCAGTACTTC
>TRBV7-2|.|TRBJ2-2|many
CASSQPFEGRSTGELFF
TGTGCCAGCAGCCAACCCTTCGAGGGAAGAAGTACCGGGGAGCTGTTTTTT
>TRBV5-1|.|TRBJ2-7|many
CASSWSRESQHYEQYF
TGCGCCAGCAGCTGGAGTCGGGAGTCCCAACACTACGAGCAGTACTTC
>TRBV6-1|TRBD1|TRBJ2-5|.
CATKQATGAKRETQYF
TGTGCCACCAAACAGGCCACAGGGGCAAAGCGGGAGACCCAGTACTTC
>TRBV5-1|.|TRBJ1-4|many
CASSSGYELNEKLFF
TGCGCCAGCAGCTCGGGGTACGAGCTTAATGAAAAACTGTTTTTT
>TRBV29-1|TRBD1|TRBJ1-3|many
CSVMGGTDYPAGNTIYF
TGCAGCGTTATGGGGGGGACAGATTACCCCGCTGGAAACACCATATATTTT
>TRBV20-1|TRBD1|TRBJ2-3|.
CSASLGDSITDTQYF
TGCAGTGCTAGTCTGGGGGACAGCATCACAGATACGCAGTATTTT
>TRBV5-1|.|TRBJ2-1|many
CASSLRGESYNEQFF
TGCGCCAGCAGCTTGCGGGGCGAGTCCTACAATGAGCAGTTCTTC
>TRBV18|TRBD1|TRBJ2-3|many
CASSYTGQLTDTQYF
TGTGCCAGCAGCTATACGGGACAGCTCACAGATACGCAGTATTTT
>TRBV5-6|.|TRBJ2-7|few
CASRSDHGAEQYF
TGTGCCAGCAGATCAGATCATGGGGCCGAGCAGTACTTC
>TRBV7-2|TRBD1|TRBJ2-7|few
CASSLIRDSFYEQYF
TGTGCCAGCAGCTTAATCCGGGACAGTTTCTACGAGCAGTACTTC
>TRBV5-1|TRBD2|TRBJ2-3|few
CASSLEPVSGRSSTDTQYF
TGCGCCAGCAGCTTGGAACCCGTGAGCGGGAGGTCTAGCACAGATACGCAGTATTTT